Listed here is a single T cell receptor (beta chain). What it recognizes is unknown. Time point defined: week 11, during vaccination. With topical imiquimod, each dose of the vaccine consisted of 300 ug of mutant IDH1 20-mer peptide. This sample stems from a study of a mutant IDH1 vaccine in newly diagnosed glioma. Findings and limits, study-wide: The vaccine induced immune responses, and these occurred in around 93% of patients. Apparently unrelated to pseudoprogression were changes in the top peripheral T cell clonotypes.

Germline loops: CDR1 KGHSH, CDR2 LQKENI. The CDR3 runs to 15 residues. Deletions cut 3 bases from V and 0 bases from J, with 8 bases between. Sequencing used immunoSEQ multiplex PCR; TCRdb keeps in-frame clones, though not all of them. The sample carries around 100,000 clones, roughly 90% recorded once. Source: PBMCs, taken from a glioma patient whose treatment included an IDH1 peptide vaccine. The sequence came from a woman aged 45-65 years with glioma. The chain carries TRBV18 and TRBJ2-2; D not resolved. CDR3 protein: CASSPPSANTGELFF. Written as DNA, the CDR3 is TGTGCCAGCTCACCTCCCAGCGCGAACACCGGGGAGCTGTTTTTT.